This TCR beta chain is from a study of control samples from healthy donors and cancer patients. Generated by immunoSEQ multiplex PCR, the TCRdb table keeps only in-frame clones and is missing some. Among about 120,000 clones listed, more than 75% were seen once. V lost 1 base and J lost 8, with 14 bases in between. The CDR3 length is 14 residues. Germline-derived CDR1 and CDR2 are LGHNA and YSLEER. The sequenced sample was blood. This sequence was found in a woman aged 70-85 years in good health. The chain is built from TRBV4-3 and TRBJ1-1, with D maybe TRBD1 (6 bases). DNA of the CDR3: TGCGCCAGCAGCCAAGCCTGGGGGGCTGGGGAAGCTTTCTTT. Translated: CASSQAWGAGEAFF.